This T cell receptor (beta chain) is from a study of cytomegalovirus exposure and HLA in healthy donors. Amplification used 60 Vbeta primers and 13 Jbeta primers. Clones were sequenced by immunoSEQ multiplex PCR, and TCRdb holds only the in-frame ones, with some missing. The profile covers 99,000 or so clones, with around four fifths appearing a single time and under 4.5% taken by the ten largest. To note about this clone: Its antigen is not known.

Findings and limits, study-wide: In a later analysis, CMV-associated beta chains were mostly HLA-associated, it appeared.

The CDR3 has 14 amino acids. V gave up 2 bases and J gave up 7 bases; unmatched junction bases: 3. CDR1 and CDR2 (germline): SGHTA, FQGTGA. This rearrangement joins TRBV7-3 to TRBJ2-2; 8 positions match TRBD2. Sequencing was carried out using PBMCs. The receptor's source is a female donor in good health and CMV-seropositive. This chain's CDR3 is CASSLQRGSGELFF. Here the CDR3 DNA reads TGTGCCAGCAGCTTACAGCGGGGGAGCGGGGAGCTGTTTTTT.